This TCR beta chain was retrieved from a study of shared clonotypes between healthy human individuals. General study points: Collection of samples was limited to blood; tissue repertoires likely differ.

For unsorted PBMC, 250 to 300 ng DNA per replicate equaled approximately 30,000 T cell genomes. Using immunoSEQ multiplex PCR, the repertoire was profiled, and TCRdb retains in-frame clones only, with some absent. The data show 550,000 to 600,000 clones, around 78% seen once. Nashville, Tennessee was home to all donors, each a Caucasian adult. Samples left unsorted employed some 100 million PBMCs for genomic DNA. Germline CDR1 is SEHNR and CDR2 is FQNEAQ (reference sequence). V shed 5 bases, J shed 0 bases, and the junction held 6 bases outside the gene matches. This CDR3 spans 16 amino acids. This clone was seen once. What it recognizes is unknown.

The receptor's source is a woman in her thirties or forties in good health. Some clones in this sample may be carry-over from other donors' samples. Source material: PBMCs. The genes are TRBV7-9 and TRBJ1-3, with 8 bases identical to TRBD1. The CDR3 DNA reads TGTGCCAGCAGCCCAGGGGGCCTAAGCTCTGGAAACACCATATATTTT. Translation: CASSPGGLSSGNTIYF.